These 21 T cell receptor beta chains share one sample of origin, sequenced in a study of T cell clonality in common variable immunodeficiency. Sequencing was performed with immunoSEQ multiplex PCR; in TCRdb, only in-frame clones are kept and a portion is missing. The sample contains 30,000 to 35,000 clones, none of them singletons. The sequenced material came from peripheral blood mononuclear cells. All receptors come from a person aged 18 to 70 in good health.

This clone came up many times. The read falls 3 residues short of the CDR3 end, and the missing part is taken from the germline J gene. The rearrangement links TRBV5-8 to TRBJ2-2; 8 nucleotides match TRBD1. CDR1 and CDR2 from the germline V gene are SGHTS and YDEGEE. This CDR3 has 15 amino acids. V gave up 7 bases and J gave up 4 bases; unmatched junction bases: 9. CDR3 amino acids: CASLSGTGVTGELFF. CDR3 DNA (partial): TGTGCCAGCCTGTCGGGGACAGGTGTCACCGGGGAG.

To note about this clone: Read sequence stops 3 residues before the CDR3 end, and the germline J gene provides the missing end. The chain employs TRBV19 and TRBJ2-3; D may match TRBD1 or TRBD2 (5 bases each). V gave up 7 bases and J gave up 7 bases, with 18 bases separating them. Germline CDR1 reads LNHDA; CDR2 reads SQIVND (reference sequence). The CDR3 totals 14 residues. The CDR3 DNA, read in part, is TGTGCCAGTACTGAGGGTGACAGCAGATATACG. This encodes CASTEGDSRYT. In full, the CDR3 is CASTEGDSRYTQYF.

This clone was counted ten times or more. With the read ending 3 residues before the CDR3 end, the germline J gene is used to fill in that end. The chain carries TRBV27 and TRBJ1-6; maybe TRBD1 (5 bases). Germline V lookup: CDR1 MNHEY, CDR2 SMNVEV (reference sequence). The CDR3 is 15 residues long. With 0 bases removed from V and 7 bases from J, the gap between germline ends came to 10 bases. CDR3: CASSLSGRTNSPLHF. CDR3 bases read: TGTGCCAGCAGTTTATCGGGGCGGACAAATTCACCC.

This clone was picked up many times. The CDR3 is cut off 3 residues early in the read; its end comes from the germline J gene. The rearrangement joins TRBV5-4 to TRBJ2-2; TRBD1 aligns across 7 bases. V trimming: 6 bases; J trimming: 4 bases; junction bases outside the gene matches: 0. Germline V lookup: CDR1 SGHNT, CDR2 YYREEE (reference sequence). The CDR3 totals 12 residues. The DNA read from the CDR3 is TGTGCCAGCAACAGGGGCACCGGGGAG. This translates into CASNRGTGE. The whole CDR3 sequence reads CASNRGTGELFF.

The table lists this clone with a few counts. A much larger clone lies a single base off, so this may be a read error. With the read ending 3 residues before the CDR3 end, the germline J gene is used to fill in that end. The rearrangement links TRBV30 to TRBJ1-4; D remains unclear. This CDR3 contains 14 residues. The germline CDR1 and CDR2 sequences are GTSNPN and SVGIG (reference sequence). Incomplete CDR3 DNA: TGTGCCTGGAGTGTAATTCAGAGTAATTCACCA. It codes for CAWSVIQSNSP. The entire CDR3 sequence reads CAWSVIQSNSPLFF. The complete variable domain, with remaining parts taken from reference TRBV30 and TRBJ1-4, reads SQTIHQWPATLVQPVGSPLSLECTVEGTSNPNLYWYRQAAGRGLQLLFYSVGIGQISSEVPQNLSASRPQDRQFILSSKKLLLSDSGFYLCAWSVIQSNSPLFFGSGTQLSVL.

As regards this clone: Coverage ceases 3 residues before the CDR3 finishes, and the germline J gene fills in the end. The chain employs TRBV19 and TRBJ2-7; 12 positions match TRBD2. Germline CDR1 LNHDA, CDR2 SQIVND (reference sequence). Germline trimming cut 4 bases from V and 0 bases from J; bases unmatched to any gene: 7. The CDR3 sequence is 17 residues long. CDR3 DNA (partial): TGTGCCAGTAGTAAGGGACTAGCGGGCCTGTCCTCCTACGAG. This translates into CASSKGLAGLSSYE. The full CDR3 sequence reads CASSKGLAGLSSYEQYF.

This clone has ten or more counts. The CDR3 end falls 3 residues outside the read, so it is completed with the germline J gene. The gene calls are TRBV2 and TRBJ2-1, with 7 nucleotides matching TRBD1. The V segment lost 4 bases and the J segment 5 bases; nucleotides outside the gene matches: 5. Germline-derived CDR1 and CDR2 are SNHLY and FYNNEI. The CDR3 consists of 14 residues. Partial CDR3 DNA: TGTGCCAGCAGTGGTGACAGGGCTAACAATGAG. This gives the protein CASSGDRANNE. The whole CDR3 is CASSGDRANNEQFF.

Ten or more counts support this clone. From the germline J gene comes the end of the CDR3, since the read stops 3 residues before it. This chain uses TRBV2 with TRBJ2-3; TRBD2 agrees at 7 bases. In germline, CDR1 is SNHLY, CDR2 FYNNEI. Unmatched junction bases numbered 11, after V lost 8 bases and J lost 6 bases. The CDR3 contains 14 residues. CDR3 DNA, as far as it was read: TGTGCCAGCGGCGGGAGAATTTATTCGGATACG. Translated, it gives CASGGRIYSDT. Given in full, the CDR3 is CASGGRIYSDTQYF. Drawing the rest from reference TRBV2 and TRBJ2-3, the complete variable domain is EPEVTQTPSHQVTQMGQEVILRCVPISNHLYFYWYRQILGQKVEFLVSFYNNEISEKSEIFDDQFSVERPDGSNFTLKIRSTKLEDSAMYFCASGGRIYSDTQYFGPGTRLTVL.

At least ten counts were recorded for this clone. The read ends 3 residues early relative to the CDR3; the germline J gene fills the gap. Other DNA sequences in this specimen translate into the identical CDR3. The chain carries TRBV19 and TRBJ1-1; perhaps TRBD1 as D (6 bases). Trimming left V 5 bases short and J 2 bases short, with 12 bases between. Per the germline V gene, CDR1 is LNHDA and CDR2 is SQIVND (reference sequence). The CDR3 contains 14 residues. The CDR3 loop reads CASSADRTNTEAFF. Partial CDR3 DNA: TGTGCCAGTAGTGCGGACAGAACTAACACTGAA.

This clone was recorded at least ten times. The read ends 3 residues shy of where the CDR3 ends; the end is completed using the germline J gene. The rearrangement joins TRBV5-5 to TRBJ1-1; D uncertain. Germline V gene lookup returns CDR1 SGHKS and CDR2 YYEKEE (reference sequence). This CDR3 comprises 13 residues. Trimming stripped 2 bases from V and 5 bases from J, with 10 bases between. The sequenced part of the CDR3 DNA is TGTGCCAGCAGCTTTCGGTCTAGTACTGAA. Translating it yields CASSFRSSTE. From start to end, the CDR3 is CASSFRSSTEAFF.

The table lists this clone with many counts. The read terminates 3 residues ahead of where the CDR3 ends, so the germline J gene completes it. V is TRBV18 and J is TRBJ1-4; D perhaps matches TRBD1 (5 bases). CDR3 length equals 14 residues. V lost 3 bases and J 2 bases, leaving 7 bases between the germline ends. CDR1 is KGHSH and CDR2 is LQKENI in the germline V gene. CDR3 sequence: CASSPAGTNEKLFF. Incomplete CDR3 DNA: TGTGCCAGCTCACCGGCAGGGACTAATGAAAAA.

There are many counts of this clone. The CDR3 end lies 3 residues beyond the end of the read and is filled in from the germline J gene. The chain links TRBV24-1 to TRBJ1-1, with a weak D call TRBD1 (6 bases). The CDR3 is made up of 11 amino acids. Germline CDR1 is KGHDR and CDR2 is SFDVKD. This chain's CDR3 is CATSVGTEAFF. Incomplete CDR3 DNA: TGTGCCACCAGCGTCGGGACAGAA.

This clone was observed a few times. This may be a read error: a much more frequent sequence differs by one nucleotide. With the read ending 3 residues before the CDR3 end, the germline J gene is used to fill in that end. This sequence joins TRBV7-9 and TRBJ2-3; D possibly corresponds to TRBD1 (5 bases). The CDR3 covers 15 residues. Per germline, CDR1 SEHNR and CDR2 FQNEAQ (reference sequence). CDR3 in amino acids: CASSSTGRSNQPQYF. CDR3 DNA, as far as it was read: TGTGCCAGCAGCTCTACAGGACGGAGCAATCAGCCG.

Notes on this clone: The read halts 3 residues ahead of the CDR3 end, with the missing end drawn from the germline J gene. The gene calls are TRBV6-1 and TRBJ1-2; D remains ambiguous. There are 16 residues in the CDR3. Germline V gene data show CDR1 as MNHNS and CDR2 as SASEGT. Partial CDR3 DNA: TGTGCCAGCAGTGAGCTTCGAGCGGGAGGAATAAACATC. Protein product: CASSELRAGGINI. The full CDR3 reads CASSELRAGGINIYTF.

There are many counts of this clone. The read ends 3 residues shy of where the CDR3 ends; the end is completed using the germline J gene. The rearrangement uses TRBV10-1 and TRBJ2-5; 8 nucleotides match TRBD2. Germline V lookup: CDR1 WNHNN, CDR2 SYGVQD (reference sequence). CDR3 size: 15 residues. Trimming removed 3 bases from V and 3 bases from J; junction bases left unmatched: 6. This CDR3 is CASSDWPGGKETQYF. CDR3 bases read: TGCGCCAGCAGTGACTGGCCGGGGGGGAAAGAGACC.

This clone was seen repeatedly, ten times or more. From the germline J gene comes the end of the CDR3, since the read stops 3 residues before it. This chain connects TRBV19 to TRBJ2-3; no clear D gene. V shed 5 bases and J shed 3 bases, with 6 bases lying between them. The germline CDR1 and CDR2 sequences are LNHDA and SQIVND (reference sequence). The CDR3 spans 12 residues. The CDR3 DNA, read in part, is TGTGCCAGTAGTCCGCAGACAGATACG. This codes for CASSPQTDT. In full, the CDR3 is CASSPQTDTQYF.

The CDR3 sequence is CASSLRQGGSYEQYF. CDR3 DNA (partial): TGTGCCAGCAGCCTTCGACAGGGGGGATCCTACGAG. The chain couples TRBV7-6 to TRBJ2-7; 9 bases map to TRBD1. Coverage ceases 3 residues before the CDR3 finishes, and the germline J gene fills in the end. This CDR3 region has 15 residues. Germline V gene sequence: CDR1 SGHVS, CDR2 FNYEAQ. The V gene end was trimmed by 5 bases and the J gene end by 1 base; junction bases not matched to a gene: 6.

This clone has ten or more counts. The DNA ends 3 residues before the CDR3 does, and the rest of the CDR3 is filled in from the germline J gene. The chain recombines TRBV6-1 with TRBJ1-5; 9 bases fit TRBD1. Germline V lookup: CDR1 MNHNS, CDR2 SASEGT. V lost 1 base and J lost 6; bases outside the gene matches: 10. The CDR3 covers 17 residues. CDR3 sequence reads: CASSEDGHRGLSQPQHF. The part of the CDR3 DNA that was read is TGTGCCAGCAGTGAAGACGGTCACAGGGGGCTTAGTCAGCCC.

As concerns this clone: The CDR3 end falls 3 residues outside the read, so it is completed with the germline J gene. The genes are TRBV18 and TRBJ1-2, with 10 positions matching TRBD1. Germline-derived CDR1 and CDR2 are KGHSH and LQKENI. The CDR3 extends over 15 amino acids. The CDR3 DNA, read in part, is TGTGCCAGCTCACCACCGTCGACAGGGGGCATTGAC. It yields the protein CASSPPSTGGID. The whole CDR3 protein reads CASSPPSTGGIDYTF.

This clone was picked up many times. CDR3 residues: CASSPTGGSKTEAFF. The DNA read from the CDR3 is TGCGCCAGCAGCCCTACAGGGGGAAGTAAGACTGAA. This chain links TRBV5-1 with TRBJ1-1, with 8 bases lining up with TRBD1. The CDR3 end falls 3 residues outside the read, so it is completed with the germline J gene. Trimming took 4 bases from V and 5 from J; bases not matched to a gene: 10. The length of the CDR3 is 15 residues. Germline CDR1 SGHRS, CDR2 YFSETQ.

This clone was found many times. The sequenced fragment ends 3 residues before the CDR3 boundary, so the rest is inferred from the germline J gene. This chain connects TRBV7-3 to TRBJ2-3, with D uncertain. Germline-derived CDR1 and CDR2 are SGHTA and FQGTGA. This CDR3 region has 13 residues. The ends were cut back, 5 bases at V and 4 bases at J, with 10 bases in the middle. The part of the CDR3 DNA that was read is TGTGCCAGCAGCGAGGCTAGTGCAGATACG. This encodes CASSEASADT. In full, the CDR3 reads CASSEASADTQYF.